Shown below are 30 T cell receptor beta chains from a single sample sequenced in a study of T cells in Graves' hyperthyroidism and ophthalmopathy. The investigators amplified TCR beta CDR3 regions from RNA transcripts. TCR CDR3 underwent first-round RT-PCR with the HTBI primer set. TCRdb fed the multiplex PCR reads into MiXCR, producing one record per CDR3 protein. The top ten hold approximately 19% of the sample, which has about 370,000 distinct CDR3 sequences, 13% to 15% seen once. Source material: blood. Source of these receptors: a woman in her fifties or sixties with Graves' ophthalmopathy.

The sample holds a few counts of this clonotype. The rearrangement links TRBV27 to TRBJ1-6, with D unclear. The CDR3 sequence is 17 residues long. V was clipped by 0 bases and J by 0 bases, with 9 bases between them. Germline CDR1 MNHEY, CDR2 SMNVEV (reference sequence). The DNA of the CDR3 is TGTGCCAGCAGTTTATCAGGAGGGAGCTCCTATAATTCACCCCTCCACTTT. Its translation: CASSLSGGSSYNSPLHF.

This clonotype was observed at least ten times. V usage is TRBV2 and J usage is TRBJ2-3, with a tentative D call TRBD2 (5 bases). The V end lost 8 bases, the J end lost 1 base, and 13 bases lay between the germline ends. CDR3 length: 14 residues. The germline V gene has CDR1 SNHLY and CDR2 FYNNEI. CDR3: CASGGRGRTDTQYF. DNA of the CDR3: TGTGCCAGCGGCGGCAGAGGGCGCACAGATACGCAGTATTTT.

The chain employs TRBV14 and TRBJ2-7; a weak D match, TRBD2 (6 bases). CDR3 length: 20 residues. With 1 base removed from V and 1 base from J, the gap between germline ends came to 26 bases. The germline gives CDR1 SGHDN, CDR2 FVKESK. Here the CDR3 reads CASSQGGAGTRSWPSYEQYF. CDR3 nucleotide sequence: TGTGCCAGCAGCCAAGGAGGCGCGGGAACCCGATCATGGCCATCCTACGAGCAGTACTTC.

This clonotype has a handful of counts. The chain links TRBV15 to TRBJ2-1; D ambiguous. The CDR3 sequence is 15 residues long. V was pared by 0 bases and J by 0 bases, with 6 bases between. CDR1 LNHNV and CDR2 YYDKDF come from the germline V gene (reference sequence). The CDR3, as DNA: TGTGCCACCAGCAGAGATAGGAGCTCCTACAATGAGCAGTTCTTC. This gives the protein CATSRDRSSYNEQFF.

This clonotype has ten or more counts. The chain carries TRBV20-1 and TRBJ2-1, with 7 bases matching TRBD2. Germline V lookup: CDR1 DFQATT, CDR2 SNEGSKA (reference sequence). The CDR3 is made up of 15 amino acids. Trimming removed 2 bases from V and 8 bases from J; junction bases left unmatched: 12. DNA of the CDR3: TGCAGTGCTAGAAGTGGGGTGGCGGGAGCGGATGAGCAGTTCTTC. Protein: CSARSGVAGADEQFF.

This clonotype was recorded many times. This rearrangement joins TRBV4-1 to TRBJ2-6; TRBD2 aligns across 13 bases. CDR1 and CDR2 from the germline V gene are MGHRA and YSYEKL. This CDR3 is 19 amino acids long. V lost 4 bases, J lost 0 bases, and 6 bases stayed unmatched. CDR3 amino acids: CASSPRLAGGSSGANVLTF. The CDR3 region has the DNA TGCGCCAGCAGCCCGAGACTAGCGGGAGGTAGCTCTGGGGCCAACGTCCTGACTTTC.

This clonotype has just a few counts. This chain uses TRBV27 with TRBJ2-5; 8 bases line up with TRBD2. This CDR3 comprises 15 residues. The germline CDR1 and CDR2 sequences are MNHEY and SMNVEV (reference sequence). J gave up 5 bases and V 4 bases, and 9 bases lay outside the gene matches. The CDR3 DNA is TGTGCCAGCAGTTCAATCGGCGGGGGGCTTGAGACCCAGTACTTC. Translating it yields CASSSIGGGLETQYF.

This clonotype was observed a handful of times. The V and J genes are TRBV18 and TRBJ1-6, with D maybe TRBD1 (5 bases). V dropped 6 bases and J dropped 9 bases, with 15 bases sitting between them. This CDR3 has 14 residues. In germline, CDR1 is KGHSH, CDR2 LQKENI. CDR3 nucleotide sequence: TGTGCCAGCTCGCCCCGGGACCAGGGTTCACCCCTCCACTTT. This encodes CASSPRDQGSPLHF.

This clonotype was recorded at least ten times. This sequence joins TRBV18 and TRBJ1-1, with 7 bases matching TRBD1. This CDR3 contains 14 residues. CDR1 and CDR2 from the germline V gene are KGHSH and LQKENI. V was clipped by 5 bases and J by 5 bases; unmatched bases: 8. Here the CDR3 reads CASSSDRVGTEAFF. The CDR3 DNA is TGTGCCAGCTCATCCGACAGGGTAGGAACTGAAGCTTTCTTT.

The chain combines TRBV19 with TRBJ2-1, with no clear D. The CDR3 runs 15 residues. Per the germline V gene, CDR1 is LNHDA and CDR2 is SQIVND (reference sequence). The V and J ends lost 5 bases and 5 bases respectively, with 16 bases between them. The DNA of the CDR3 is TGTGCCAGTAGTCGGCCCAGGCCGCTCAACAATGAGCAGTTCTTC. Translating gives CASSRPRPLNNEQFF.

At least ten counts were recorded for this clonotype. The chain has TRBV20-1 and TRBJ2-3, with 7 bases fitting TRBD2. The V gene's germline CDR1 is DFQATT and CDR2 SNEGSKA (reference sequence). Trimming removed 0 bases from V and 4 bases from J; junction bases left unmatched: 13. The CDR3 loop spans 17 amino acids. The DNA for the CDR3 is TGCAGTGCTAGAGATGCGGGAGCCTACTTGTCTGCAGATACGCAGTATTTT. Amino acid sequence: CSARDAGAYLSADTQYF.

This clonotype was recorded at least ten times. This sequence joins TRBV5-1 and TRBJ1-1, with 8 bases identical to TRBD1. V lost 3 bases, J lost 6 bases, and 7 bases stayed unmatched. The CDR3 consists of 14 residues. Germline-derived CDR1 and CDR2 are SGHRS and YFSETQ. Here the CDR3 reads CASSSKTGAAEAFF. The DNA of the CDR3 is TGCGCCAGCAGCTCTAAGACAGGGGCCGCTGAAGCTTTCTTT.

The rearrangement links TRBV27 to TRBJ1-5; D ambiguous. The CDR3 length is 15 residues. The germline V and J ends were trimmed by 6 bases and 4 bases, with 16 bases remaining between them. Germline assignment: CDR1 MNHEY and CDR2 SMNVEV (reference sequence). The DNA of the CDR3 is TGTGCCAGCAGCCCCCTTCTGGGTTTGAATCAGCCCCAGCATTTT. Translation gives CASSPLLGLNQPQHF.

This clonotype was seen repeatedly, ten times or more. The chain has TRBV2 and TRBJ1-1, with 10 bases that match TRBD1. The CDR3 covers 15 residues. Trimming at V came to 5 bases and at J to 5 bases, leaving 8 bases not matched to a gene. CDR1 is SNHLY and CDR2 is FYNNEI in the germline V gene. In DNA, the CDR3 is TGTGCCAGCAGTCCTAGGACAGGGGGTTGGACTGAAGCTTTCTTT. Encoded protein: CASSPRTGGWTEAFF.

This clonotype was counted at least ten times. The V call is TRBV20-1, the J call TRBJ2-3; possible D gene TRBD2, 6 bases. CDR3 length: 18 amino acids. CDR1 is DFQATT and CDR2 is SNEGSKA in the germline V gene (reference sequence). Between the trimmed V and J ends, which lost 1 base and 0 bases, there was a span of 20 bases. The CDR3 bases are TGCAGTGCTAGAGTTGTCGGAGGGCAGAGTCTTAGCACAGATACGCAGTATTTT. Its protein product is CSARVVGGQSLSTDTQYF.

The chain is built from TRBV9 and TRBJ2-3; 10 bases match TRBD1. The V segment lost 4 bases and the J segment 2 bases; nucleotides outside the gene matches: 10. CDR1 and CDR2 (germline): SGDLS, YYNGEE. CDR3 length equals 17 residues. Here the CDR3 reads CASSTQTGGANTDTQYF. CDR3 DNA: TGTGCCAGCAGCACCCAGACAGGGGGCGCGAACACAGATACGCAGTATTTT.

The J gene is TRBJ2-1, the V gene TRBV5-1, with 8 bases that match TRBD1. From germline, CDR1 is SGHRS and CDR2 YFSETQ. The length of the CDR3 is 15 residues. The trim removed 0 bases at V and 7 bases at J, leaving 6 bases unmatched. The CDR3 is CASSLADRAWNEQFF. CDR3 DNA sequence: TGCGCCAGCAGCTTGGCGGACAGGGCTTGGAATGAGCAGTTCTTC.

This clonotype occurred a few times. The gene calls are TRBV6-1 and TRBJ1-2; no firm D call. In germline, CDR1 is MNHNS, CDR2 SASEGT. V was clipped by 9 bases and J by 4 bases, with 15 bases between them. This CDR3 has 13 amino acids. CDR3 DNA: TGTGCCAGTCGTCCCCGGGCTTTCTATGGCTACACCTTC. Its protein product is CASRPRAFYGYTF.

J is TRBJ1-3 and V is TRBV9, with unresolved D. The CDR3 loop spans 14 amino acids. The V gene lost 0 bases and the J gene lost 2 bases, with 6 bases spanning the gap. Per germline, CDR1 SGDLS and CDR2 YYNGEE. CDR3 in DNA: TGTGCCAGCAGCGTAGAGGGAACTGGAAACACCATATATTTT. Protein sequence: CASSVEGTGNTIYF.

This clonotype was observed many times. V gene TRBV20-1 combines with J gene TRBJ2-7; D is unresolved. The germline V gene encodes CDR1 DFQATT and CDR2 SNEGSKA (reference sequence). V was shortened by 0 bases and J by 2 bases, with 17 bases between the two germline ends. The CDR3 spans 16 residues. CDR3 DNA sequence: TGCAGTGCTAGAGATCCTACCAAGGTGGCAACCTACGAGCAGTACTTC. Its protein product is CSARDPTKVATYEQYF.

This clonotype was picked up many times. V usage is TRBV11-2 and J usage is TRBJ2-5, with 9 bases lining up with TRBD1. CDR1 and CDR2 from the germline V gene are SGHAT and FQNNGV. CDR3 size: 14 residues. After removal of 5 bases from V and 3 bases from J, the junction contained 4 bases not matched to a gene. The CDR3 DNA reads as TGTGCCAGCAGCGTACAGGGGGCTGAAGAGACCCAGTACTTC. Its translation: CASSVQGAEETQYF.

The table lists this clonotype with many counts. V and J are TRBV3-1 and TRBJ2-7, with D maybe TRBD1 (6 bases). CDR1 and CDR2 from the germline V gene are LGHDT and YNNKEL (reference sequence). This CDR3 comprises 12 residues. V was trimmed by 2 bases and J by 7 bases, leaving 9 bases between them. CDR3 protein: CASSQLRGEQYF. Here the CDR3 DNA reads TGTGCCAGCAGCCAACTCAGGGGTGAGCAGTACTTC.

This clonotype has a count of ten or more. The CDR3 coding sequence is TGTGCCAGCAGCTTAGCACAAAACAATCAGCCCCAGCATTTT. This sequence encodes CASSLAQNNQPQHF. The chain has TRBV7-2 and TRBJ1-5; D remains ambiguous. Trimming removed 0 bases at V and 3 bases at J, with 6 bases between. This CDR3 has 14 amino acids. Per the germline V gene, CDR1 is SGHTA and CDR2 is FQGNSA.

J is TRBJ1-4 and V is TRBV6-2 or TRBV6-3; 9 nucleotides line up with TRBD1. The CDR3 loop spans 13 amino acids. V lost 5 bases and J lost 10; bases outside the gene matches: 5. The germline V gene encodes CDR1 MNHEY and CDR2 SVGEGT. This CDR3 is CASSPGQGRKLFF. DNA for the CDR3: TGTGCCAGCAGTCCAGGACAGGGGCGAAAACTGTTTTTT.

This clonotype was picked up many times. The chain couples TRBV11-2 to TRBJ2-7; 8 bases are a match to TRBD2. Germline CDR1 and CDR2: SGHAT and FQNNGV. There are 16 residues in the CDR3. After removal of 2 bases from V and 3 bases from J, the junction contained 9 bases not matched to a gene. The CDR3 DNA follows: TGTGCCAGCAGCTTAAGTGGGCTAGCGGGTCTCTACGAGCAGTACTTC. It yields the protein CASSLSGLAGLYEQYF.

This chain joins TRBV30 and TRBJ2-7, with TRBD1 identical over 7 bases. Per germline, CDR1 GTSNPN and CDR2 SVGIG (reference sequence). The CDR3 contains 12 residues. The trim removed 3 bases at V and 3 bases at J, leaving 2 bases unmatched. This CDR3 reads CAWSGTDYEQYF. The CDR3 bases are TGTGCCTGGAGCGGGACAGACTACGAGCAGTACTTC.

V usage is TRBV9 and J usage is TRBJ2-2; D may be TRBD1 (6 bases). CDR1 is SGDLS, CDR2 YYNGEE, per germline. This CDR3 has 15 residues. Trimming took 2 bases from V and 1 from J, leaving 9 bases between them. The CDR3 coding sequence is TGTGCCAGCAGCGTTCAGGGACAGAACACCGGGGAGCTGTTTTTT. This gives the protein CASSVQGQNTGELFF.

This clonotype occurred many times. V and J are TRBV7-2 and TRBJ1-1; D unclear. Deletions cut 0 bases from V and 4 bases from J, with 6 bases between. CDR1 SGHTA and CDR2 FQGNSA come from the germline V gene. CDR3 length equals 13 residues. The CDR3 DNA reads TGTGCCAGCAGCTTAGCTGGGCCCACTGAAGCTTTCTTT. Its translation is CASSLAGPTEAFF.

Only a few counts were recorded for this clonotype. This rearrangement joins TRBV7-9 to TRBJ2-6; D not resolved. The germline V gene encodes CDR1 SEHNR and CDR2 FQNEAQ (reference sequence). Trimming took 8 bases from V and 0 from J, leaving 5 bases between them. The CDR3 has 13 amino acids. CDR3 region: CASGNSGANVLTF. The CDR3 nucleotides are TGTGCCAGCGGCAACTCTGGGGCCAACGTCCTGACTTTC. The entire variable domain, with the rest obtained from reference TRBV7-9 and TRBJ2-6, is as follows: DTGVSQNPRHKITKRGQNVTFRCDPISEHNRLYWYRQTLGQGPEFLTYFQNEAQLEKSRLLSDRFSAERPKGSFSTLEIQRTEQGDSAMYLCASGNSGANVLTFGAGSRLTVL.

On this clonotype itself: One base away lies a much larger clone, so this may be a sequencing read error. J is TRBJ2-1 and V is TRBV6-2 or TRBV6-3, with 7 bases aligning to TRBD2. Germline V gives CDR1 MNHEY, CDR2 SVGEGT. The CDR3 covers 15 residues. The CDR3 here is CASRGDYWTYNEPFF. The CDR3 DNA sequence: TGTGCCAGCAGAGGGGACTACTGGACCTACAATGAGCCGTTCTTC.